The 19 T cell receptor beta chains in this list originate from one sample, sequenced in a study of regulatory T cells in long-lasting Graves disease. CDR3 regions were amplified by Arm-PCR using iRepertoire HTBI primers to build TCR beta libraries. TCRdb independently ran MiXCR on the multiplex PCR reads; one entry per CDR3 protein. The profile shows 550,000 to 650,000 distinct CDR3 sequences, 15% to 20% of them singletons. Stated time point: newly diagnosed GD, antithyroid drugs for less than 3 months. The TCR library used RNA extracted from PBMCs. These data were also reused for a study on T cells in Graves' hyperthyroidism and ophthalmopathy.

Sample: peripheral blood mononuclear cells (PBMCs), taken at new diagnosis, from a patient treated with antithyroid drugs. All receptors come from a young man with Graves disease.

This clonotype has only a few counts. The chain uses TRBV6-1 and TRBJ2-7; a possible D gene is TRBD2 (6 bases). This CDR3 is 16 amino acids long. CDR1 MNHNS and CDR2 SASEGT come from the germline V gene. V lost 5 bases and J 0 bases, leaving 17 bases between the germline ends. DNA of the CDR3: TGTGCCAGCAGTCAGAATAGCGGACTGCACTCCTACGAGCAGTACTTC. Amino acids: CASSQNSGLHSYEQYF.

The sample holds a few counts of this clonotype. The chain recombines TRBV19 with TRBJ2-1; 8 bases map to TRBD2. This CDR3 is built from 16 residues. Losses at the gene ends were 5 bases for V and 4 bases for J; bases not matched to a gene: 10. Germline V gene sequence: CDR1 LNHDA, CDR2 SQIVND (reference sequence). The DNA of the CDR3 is TGTGCCAGTAGTTTAGCGGGGACCCCGGTATACAATGAGCAGTTCTTC. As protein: CASSLAGTPVYNEQFF.

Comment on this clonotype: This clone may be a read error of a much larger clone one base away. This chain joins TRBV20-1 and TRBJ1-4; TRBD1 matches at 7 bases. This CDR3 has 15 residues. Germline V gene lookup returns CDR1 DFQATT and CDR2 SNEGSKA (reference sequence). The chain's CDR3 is CSAGETTGMNEELFF. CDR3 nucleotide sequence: TGCAGTGCTGGGGAAACGACAGGGATGAATGAAGAACTGTTTTTT.

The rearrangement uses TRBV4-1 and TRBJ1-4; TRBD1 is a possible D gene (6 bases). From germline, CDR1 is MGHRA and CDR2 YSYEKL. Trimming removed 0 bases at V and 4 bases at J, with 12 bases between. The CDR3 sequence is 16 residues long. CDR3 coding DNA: TGCGCCAGCAGCCAAGATAATACAGGGTTTAATGAAAAACTGTTTTTT. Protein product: CASSQDNTGFNEKLFF.

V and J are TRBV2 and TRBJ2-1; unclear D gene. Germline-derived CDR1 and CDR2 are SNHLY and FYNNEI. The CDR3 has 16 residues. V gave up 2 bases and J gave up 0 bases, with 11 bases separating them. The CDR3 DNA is TGTGCCAGCAGTGAAACTCGACCGAGCTCCTACAATGAGCAGTTCTTC. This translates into CASSETRPSSYNEQFF.

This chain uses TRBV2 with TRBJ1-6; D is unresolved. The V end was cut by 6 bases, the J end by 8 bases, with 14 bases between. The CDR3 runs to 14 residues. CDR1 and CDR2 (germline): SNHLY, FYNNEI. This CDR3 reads CASSPEPGYSPLHF. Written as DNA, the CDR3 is TGTGCCAGCAGCCCTGAACCGGGGTATTCACCCCTCCACTTT.

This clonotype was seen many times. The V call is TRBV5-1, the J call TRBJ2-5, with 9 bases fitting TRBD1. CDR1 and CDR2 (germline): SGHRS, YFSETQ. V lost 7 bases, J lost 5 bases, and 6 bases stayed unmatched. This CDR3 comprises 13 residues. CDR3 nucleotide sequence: TGCGCCAGCCATACAGGGGGCGGTGAGACCCAGTACTTC. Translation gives CASHTGGGETQYF. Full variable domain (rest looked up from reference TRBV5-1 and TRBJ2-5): KAGVTQTPRYLIKTRGQQVTLSCSPISGHRSVSWYQQTPGQGLQFLFEYFSETQRNKGNFPGRFSGRQFSNSRSEMNVSTLELGDSALYLCASHTGGGETQYFGPGTRLLVL.

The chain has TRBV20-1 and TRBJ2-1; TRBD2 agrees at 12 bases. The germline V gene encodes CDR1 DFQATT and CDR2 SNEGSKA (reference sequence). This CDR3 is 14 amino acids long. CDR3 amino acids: CNDLLAGGPGEQFF. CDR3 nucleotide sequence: TGCAATGATCTTCTAGCGGGAGGGCCAGGTGAGCAGTTCTTC.

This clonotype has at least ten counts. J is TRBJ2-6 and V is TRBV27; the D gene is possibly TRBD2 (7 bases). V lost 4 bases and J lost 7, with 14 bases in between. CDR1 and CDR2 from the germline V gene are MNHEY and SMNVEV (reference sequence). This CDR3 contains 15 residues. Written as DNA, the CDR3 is TGTGCCAGCAGTTCAAGGGGGGGAGTAGCCAACGTCCTGACTTTC. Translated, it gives CASSSRGGVANVLTF.

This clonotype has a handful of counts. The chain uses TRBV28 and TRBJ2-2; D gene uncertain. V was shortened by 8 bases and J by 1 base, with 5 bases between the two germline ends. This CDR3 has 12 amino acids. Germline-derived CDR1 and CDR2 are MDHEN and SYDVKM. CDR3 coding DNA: TGTGCCAGCCAGGAGAACACCGGGGAGCTGTTTTTT. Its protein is CASQENTGELFF.

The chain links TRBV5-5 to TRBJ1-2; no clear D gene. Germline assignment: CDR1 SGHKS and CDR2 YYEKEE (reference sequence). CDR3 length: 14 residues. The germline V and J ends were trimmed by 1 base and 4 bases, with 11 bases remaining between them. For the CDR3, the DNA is TGTGCCAGCAGCTTGTCAGAGACCTCCTATGGCTACACCTTC. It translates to CASSLSETSYGYTF.

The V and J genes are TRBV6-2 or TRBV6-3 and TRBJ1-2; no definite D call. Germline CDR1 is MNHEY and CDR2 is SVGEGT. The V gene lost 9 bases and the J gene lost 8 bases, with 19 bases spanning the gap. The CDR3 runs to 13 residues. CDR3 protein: CASSPVGLGGYTF. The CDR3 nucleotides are TGTGCCAGTTCCCCCGTGGGTCTCGGGGGCTACACCTTC.

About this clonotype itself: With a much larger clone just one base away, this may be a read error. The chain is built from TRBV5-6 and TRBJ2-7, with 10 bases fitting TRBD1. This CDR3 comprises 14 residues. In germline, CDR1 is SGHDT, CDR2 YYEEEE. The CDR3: CASSYGTGVYGQYF. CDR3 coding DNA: TGTGCCAGCAGCTACGGGACAGGGGTCTACGGGCAGTACTTC.

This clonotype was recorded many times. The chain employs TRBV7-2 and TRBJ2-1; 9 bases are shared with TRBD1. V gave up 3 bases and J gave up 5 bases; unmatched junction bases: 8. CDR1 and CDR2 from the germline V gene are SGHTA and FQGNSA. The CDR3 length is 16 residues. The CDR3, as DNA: TGTGCCAGCAGCTTCGTTACGGGACAGGGTAACAATGAGCAGTTCTTC. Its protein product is CASSFVTGQGNNEQFF.

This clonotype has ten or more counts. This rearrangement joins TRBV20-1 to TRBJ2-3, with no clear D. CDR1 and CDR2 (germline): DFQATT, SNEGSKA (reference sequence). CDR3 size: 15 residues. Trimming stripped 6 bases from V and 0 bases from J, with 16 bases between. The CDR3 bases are TGCAGTGCCAGCCGGTCCAGGCGAAGCACAGATACGCAGTATTTT. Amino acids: CSASRSRRSTDTQYF.

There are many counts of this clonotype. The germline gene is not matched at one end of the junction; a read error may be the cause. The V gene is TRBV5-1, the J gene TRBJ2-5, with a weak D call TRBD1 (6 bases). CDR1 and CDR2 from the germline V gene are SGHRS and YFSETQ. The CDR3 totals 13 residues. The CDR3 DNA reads TGTGCCAGCAGCGTAGGACAGAAAGAGACCCAGTACTTC. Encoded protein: CASSVGQKETQYF.

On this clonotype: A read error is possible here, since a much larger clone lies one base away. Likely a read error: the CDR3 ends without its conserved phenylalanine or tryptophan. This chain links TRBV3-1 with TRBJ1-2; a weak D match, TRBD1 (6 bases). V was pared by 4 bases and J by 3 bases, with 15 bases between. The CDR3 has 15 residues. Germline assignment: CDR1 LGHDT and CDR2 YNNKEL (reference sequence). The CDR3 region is CASSPTGTLDYGYTS. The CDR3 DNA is TGTGCCAGCAGCCCTACAGGGACCCTCGACTATGGCTACACCTCC.

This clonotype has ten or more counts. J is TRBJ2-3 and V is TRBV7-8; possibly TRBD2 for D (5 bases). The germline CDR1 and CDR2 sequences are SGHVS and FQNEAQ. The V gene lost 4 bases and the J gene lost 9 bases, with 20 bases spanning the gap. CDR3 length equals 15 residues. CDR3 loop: CASSSRTGYEFTQYF. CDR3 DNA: TGTGCCAGCAGCTCCCGGACTGGGTATGAGTTCACGCAGTATTTT.

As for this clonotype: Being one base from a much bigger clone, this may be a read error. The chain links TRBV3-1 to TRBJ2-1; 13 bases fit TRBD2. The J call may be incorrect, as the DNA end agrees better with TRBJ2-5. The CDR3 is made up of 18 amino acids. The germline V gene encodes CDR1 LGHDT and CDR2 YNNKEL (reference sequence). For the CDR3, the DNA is TGTGCCAGCAGCCTCCTACGGACTAGCGGGAGAGGAGGAGAGGCCCAGTACTTC. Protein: CASSLLRTSGRGGEAQYF.